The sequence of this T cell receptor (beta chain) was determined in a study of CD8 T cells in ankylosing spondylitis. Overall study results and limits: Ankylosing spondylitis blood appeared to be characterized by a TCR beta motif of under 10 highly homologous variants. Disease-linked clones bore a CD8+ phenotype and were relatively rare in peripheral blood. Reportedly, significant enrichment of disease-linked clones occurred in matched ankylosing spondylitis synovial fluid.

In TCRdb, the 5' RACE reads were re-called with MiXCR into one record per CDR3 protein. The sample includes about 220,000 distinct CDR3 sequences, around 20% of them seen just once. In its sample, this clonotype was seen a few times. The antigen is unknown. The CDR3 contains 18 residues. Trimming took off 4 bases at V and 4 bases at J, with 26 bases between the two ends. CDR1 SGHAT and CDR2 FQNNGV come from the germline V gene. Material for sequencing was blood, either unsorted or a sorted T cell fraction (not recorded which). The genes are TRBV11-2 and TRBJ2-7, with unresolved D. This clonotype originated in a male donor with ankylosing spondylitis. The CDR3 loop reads CASSSPLESPLSLYEQYF. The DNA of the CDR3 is TGTGCCAGCAGCTCACCCCTCGAGAGCCCTCTTTCACTTTACGAGCAGTACTTC.